Presented here are 24 T cell receptor beta chains from one specimen sequenced in a study of cytomegalovirus exposure and HLA in healthy donors. Sequencing was performed with immunoSEQ multiplex PCR; in TCRdb, only in-frame clones are kept and a portion is missing. The sample lists over 80,000 clones; 85% were seen once. Material for sequencing was PBMCs. Receptor source: a man aged 18-30 years in good health and CMV-seropositive.

The chain recombines TRBV7-9 with TRBJ1-1; weak D call: TRBD1 (5 bases). Deletions cut 1 base from V and 11 bases from J, with 8 bases between. Germline values: CDR1 SEHNR, CDR2 FQNEAQ (reference sequence). CDR3 length equals 11 residues. This chain's CDR3 is CASSLGTFAFF. The CDR3 DNA reads TGTGCCAGCAGCTTAGGGACATTCGCTTTCTTT.

This sequence joins TRBV30 and TRBJ2-1, with TRBD2 matching over 10 bases. Germline values: CDR1 GTSNPN, CDR2 SVGIG (reference sequence). The V segment lost 5 bases and the J segment 4 bases; nucleotides outside the gene matches: 5. This CDR3 has 14 residues. In DNA form, the CDR3 reads TGTGCCTGGGGGAGCGGGAGGGTATACAATGAGCAGTTCTTC. It yields the protein CAWGSGRVYNEQFF. The full variable domain, its missing parts supplied by reference TRBV30 and TRBJ2-1, is SQTIHQWPATLVQPVGSPLSLECTVEGTSNPNLYWYRQAAGRGLQLLFYSVGIGQISSEVPQNLSASRPQDRQFILSSKKLLLSDSGFYLCAWGSGRVYNEQFFGPGTRLTVL.

This clone has a single count. The chain carries TRBV6-5 and TRBJ2-7, with D tentatively TRBD2 (5 bases). The CDR3 covers 15 residues. In germline, CDR1 is MNHEY, CDR2 SVGAGI. V was cut by 1 base and J by 3 bases, with 13 bases left in between. The CDR3 nucleotides read TGTGCCAGCAGTTACTTTGCGGGCGGCGGCTACGAGCAGTACTTC. Amino acids: CASSYFAGGGYEQYF.

This rearrangement joins TRBV6-6 to TRBJ1-2; 10 positions match TRBD1. Germline CDR1 MNHNY, CDR2 SVGAGI (reference sequence). Trimming removed 10 bases from V and 5 bases from J; junction bases left unmatched: 16. The CDR3 totals 16 residues. The CDR3 reads CATSTAGTGAGYGYTF. In DNA, the CDR3 is TGTGCCACCAGCACAGCCGGGACAGGGGCTGGTTATGGCTACACCTTC.

CDR3 bases: TGTGCCAGCAGCGTGCTAGCGGGAGGAGAGAATGAGCAGTTCTTC. Translating gives CASSVLAGGENEQFF. The rearrangement uses TRBV5-5 and TRBJ2-1; the match to TRBD2 covers 11 bases. Germline CDR1 reads SGHKS; CDR2 reads YYEKEE (reference sequence). The CDR3 has 15 amino acids. Trimming took 4 bases from V and 7 from J; bases not matched to a gene: 7.

The rearrangement links TRBV5-4 to TRBJ2-7, with 10 bases fitting TRBD2. Germline CDR1 is SGHNT and CDR2 is YYREEE (reference sequence). The CDR3 totals 17 residues. V shed 4 bases and J 2 bases; nucleotides not matched to a gene: 12. CDR3 residues: CASSLIPRTSGPYEQYF. For the CDR3, the DNA is TGTGCCAGCAGCCTCATTCCCCGGACTAGCGGTCCCTACGAGCAGTACTTC.

The rearrangement joins TRBV19 to TRBJ1-2; D unresolved. CDR1 is LNHDA and CDR2 is SQIVND in the germline V gene (reference sequence). The CDR3 is 15 amino acids. The ends were cut back, 7 bases at V and 4 bases at J, with 19 bases in the middle. Written as DNA, the CDR3 is TGTGCCAGTATCCCCGGGGAGGGCGATCTCTATGGCTACACCTTC. As protein: CASIPGEGDLYGYTF.

V usage is TRBV27 and J usage is TRBJ1-1, with TRBD1 matching over 7 bases. The CDR3 is made up of 15 amino acids. Germline CDR1 is MNHEY and CDR2 is SMNVEV (reference sequence). J was trimmed by 4 bases and V by 3 bases; bases with no gene match: 8. DNA for the CDR3: TGTGCCAGCAGTTTGGGGCAGGGGGGACGCACTGAAGCTTTCTTT. This gives the protein CASSLGQGGRTEAFF.

The chain has TRBV10-3 and TRBJ1-4; 7 nucleotides match TRBD1. V was pared by 1 base and J by 7 bases, with 9 bases of the junction left unmatched. The CDR3 sequence is 16 residues long. Germline values: CDR1 ENHRY, CDR2 SYGVKD. The CDR3 bases are TGTGCCATCAGTGAGTTGTCAGGGGGAGCAAGTGAAAAACTGTTTTTT. It encodes CAISELSGGASEKLFF.

The chain joins TRBV10-3 to TRBJ1-2; TRBD1 is a possible D gene (6 bases). The V end was cut by 10 bases, the J end by 3 bases, with 15 bases between. The CDR3 consists of 13 residues. Germline assignment: CDR1 ENHRY and CDR2 SYGVKD. Here the CDR3 reads CATNLQGDYGYTF. CDR3 nucleotide sequence: TGTGCCACCAACTTACAGGGAGACTATGGCTACACCTTC.

This chain connects TRBV7-9 to TRBJ1-1; TRBD1 is a possible D gene (6 bases). Germline CDR1 SEHNR, CDR2 FQNEAQ (reference sequence). The V and J ends lost 5 bases and 2 bases respectively, with 12 bases between them. The CDR3 contains 14 residues. The CDR3 loop reads CASSPEDRNTEAFF. CDR3 DNA sequence: TGTGCCAGCAGCCCCGAGGACAGAAACACTGAAGCTTTCTTT.

The chain has TRBV28 and TRBJ2-7, with D tentatively TRBD2 (7 bases). This CDR3 contains 18 residues. Per the germline V gene, CDR1 is MDHEN and CDR2 is SYDVKM. V was cut by 3 bases and J by 5 bases, with 26 bases left in between. The CDR3 loop is CASSFPAGGLRTMDEQYF. The CDR3 nucleotides read TGTGCCAGCAGTTTCCCCGCCGGGGGGCTGAGAACGATGGACGAGCAGTACTTC.

This chain connects TRBV5-6 to TRBJ2-5, with D perhaps matching TRBD1 (9 bases). Germline values: CDR1 SGHDT, CDR2 YYEEEE. The germline V and J ends were trimmed by 3 bases and 4 bases, with 19 bases remaining between them. The CDR3 spans 16 residues. Here the CDR3 reads CASSSGTGSGRETQYF. As DNA, the CDR3 is TGTGCCAGCAGCTCCGGGACAGGGAGCGGGAGAGAGACCCAGTACTTC.

The chain couples TRBV6-1 to TRBJ1-1; TRBD1 might be the D (5 bases). There are 15 residues in the CDR3. Germline-derived CDR1 and CDR2 are MNHNS and SASEGT. V was shortened by 5 bases and J by 4 bases, with 17 bases between the two germline ends. The CDR3: CASSRRLDTGTEAFF. The CDR3 nucleotides read TGTGCCAGCAGTCGAAGGTTGGACACGGGCACTGAAGCTTTCTTT.

The chain joins TRBV19 to TRBJ2-5, with 7 bases that match TRBD1. J lost 2 bases, V lost 1 base, and 19 bases had no gene match. The CDR3 spans 20 residues. The germline CDR1 and CDR2 sequences are LNHDA and SQIVND (reference sequence). As DNA, the CDR3 is TGTGCCAGTAGTATAGCTTTTCGTCGACAGGGCACGGTAACTCAAGAGACCCAGTACTTC. This sequence encodes CASSIAFRRQGTVTQETQYF.

This chain connects TRBV5-5 to TRBJ2-7, with TRBD1 identical over 9 bases. From germline, CDR1 is SGHKS and CDR2 YYEKEE (reference sequence). This CDR3 spans 13 amino acids. The V segment lost 4 bases and the J segment 5 bases; nucleotides outside the gene matches: 4. The CDR3 region has the DNA TGTGCCAGCAGCGACAGGACAGGGGACGAGCAGTACTTC. Protein product: CASSDRTGDEQYF. The full variable domain, completed using reference TRBV5-5 and TRBJ2-7, is DAGVTQSPTHLIKTRGQQVTLRCSPISGHKSVSWYQQVLGQGPQFIFQYYEKEERGRGNFPDRFSARQFPNYSSELNVNALLLGDSALYLCASSDRTGDEQYFGPGTRLTVT.

The chain joins TRBV7-9 to TRBJ1-4; a weak D match, TRBD1 (5 bases). Germline V gene data show CDR1 as SEHNR and CDR2 as FQNEAQ (reference sequence). Trimming stripped 5 bases from V and 4 bases from J, with 14 bases between. This CDR3 spans 15 amino acids. CDR3 in amino acids: CASSATGLGNEKLFF. CDR3 coding DNA: TGTGCCAGCAGCGCCACAGGTCTCGGTAATGAAAAACTGTTTTTT.

The rearrangement links TRBV28 to TRBJ1-1; D is possibly TRBD1 (5 bases). Germline CDR1 is MDHEN and CDR2 is SYDVKM. The length of the CDR3 is 11 residues. The V end lost 6 bases, the J end lost 14 bases, and 16 bases lay between the germline ends. Written as DNA, the CDR3 is TGTGCCAGCAGAGACGAGTGGGGGGAGTTCTTT. It specifies CASRDEWGEFF. Using reference TRBV28 and TRBJ1-1 for the parts outside the CDR3, the full variable domain is DVKVTQSSRYLVKRTGEKVFLECVQDMDHENMFWYRQDPGLGLRLIYFSYDVKMKEKGDIPEGYSVSREKKERFSLILESASTNQTSMYLCASRDEWGEFFGQGTRLTVV.

The chain uses TRBV5-8 and TRBJ2-1; 8 bases are a match to TRBD1. The V gene's germline CDR1 is SGHTS and CDR2 YDEGEE. Trimming took 4 bases from V and 6 from J; bases not matched to a gene: 6. The CDR3 is 14 residues long. The CDR3, as DNA: TGTGCCAGCAGCCCCGGACAGGGCCGCAATGAGCAGTTCTTC. Its protein product is CASSPGQGRNEQFF.

This clone showed up just once. The chain joins TRBV19 to TRBJ1-4; maybe TRBD1 (6 bases). Germline V gene sequence: CDR1 LNHDA, CDR2 SQIVND (reference sequence). The CDR3 is 14 residues long. V was pared by 6 bases and J by 0 bases, with 8 bases between. CDR3 sequence (DNA): TGTGCCAGTAGACAGGGAGCAACTAATGAAAAACTGTTTTTT. Amino acids: CASRQGATNEKLFF.

The chain links TRBV28 to TRBJ2-1; tentative D call: TRBD2 (5 bases). This CDR3 region has 16 residues. CDR1 MDHEN and CDR2 SYDVKM come from the germline V gene. Trimming pared 5 bases from V and 3 bases from J, leaving 17 bases between. The CDR3 loop reads CASSVKLVVGYNEQFF. DNA of the CDR3: TGTGCCAGCAGTGTTAAACTAGTAGTTGGCTACAATGAGCAGTTCTTC.

The chain has TRBV27 and TRBJ2-7, with 7 bases matching TRBD2. Germline CDR1 MNHEY, CDR2 SMNVEV (reference sequence). The CDR3 consists of 14 residues. Germline trimming cut 4 bases from V and 0 bases from J; bases unmatched to any gene: 3. CDR3 DNA sequence: TGTGCCAGCAGTTGGGAGGGGAGCTCCTACGAGCAGTACTTC. Protein sequence: CASSWEGSSYEQYF.

V and J are TRBV29-1 and TRBJ2-7; 9 nucleotides line up with TRBD2. Trimming cost V 7 bases and J 2 bases; bases outside gene matches: 0. The CDR3 contains 11 residues. Germline assignment: CDR1 SQVTM and CDR2 ANQGSEA. The DNA of the CDR3 is TGCAGCGGGACTAGCGCCTACGAGCAGTACTTC. It translates to CSGTSAYEQYF.

The rearrangement links TRBV27 to TRBJ1-2, with D hard to call. The CDR3 sequence is 12 residues long. CDR1 is MNHEY, CDR2 SMNVEV, per germline (reference sequence). V lost 10 bases, J lost 1 base, and 10 bases lay in between. This CDR3 reads CATAAYNYGYTF. The CDR3 DNA reads TGTGCCACGGCGGCTTATAACTATGGCTACACCTTC.